This entry features one TCR beta chain sequence. Its cognate antigen is unknown. V gave up 8 bases and J gave up 7 bases, with 11 bases separating them. CDR1 is MDHEN and CDR2 is SYDVKM in the germline V gene. The CDR3 totals 11 residues. The data were taken from a study of shared clonotypes between healthy human individuals. Study-wide points: Some naive CD4 clonotypes, 4% to 6%, turned up in common across a few donors.

Splitting of each subset's genomic DNA was done evenly across several immunoSEQ plates. The table came from immunoSEQ multiplex PCR; TCRdb's copy has only in-frame clones and leaves some out. Counted here are around 1,000,000 clones, 60% to 80% occurring once; the ten biggest clones make up roughly 0.82%. Material for sequencing was memory CD4+ T cells from PBMCs. Subset indicated: CD45RA-negative fraction. The clonotype originates from a man between 18 and 35 years old in good health. Some clones in this sample may be carry-over from other donors' samples. J is TRBJ1-2 and V is TRBV28; weak D call: TRBD1 (5 bases). The CDR3 region has the DNA TGTGCCAGCCAGCGGGGCCGTGGCTACACCTTC. This codes for CASQRGRGYTF.